A single TCR beta chain is shown here with its context. Its target is unknown. Other DNA sequences from this sample encode an identical CDR3 as well. This entry belongs to a study of blood T cell dynamics during melanoma immunotherapy. Study overall: Patients with metastatic melanoma got pembrolizumab or nivolumab-ipilimumab as first-line care.

General study points: Whether repertoire-driving clones were melanoma-specific could not be determined.

Sample time point: week 3, after first cycle of checkpoint inhibitor. Blood was drawn before treatment and at week 3 after checkpoint blockade. Repertoires were generated with immunoSEQ multiplex PCR, while TCRdb's copy carries only in-frame clones and drops some. The sample has some 20,000 clones, about 90% seen once. In germline, CDR1 is SGHDN, CDR2 FVKESK. The CDR3 length is 14 residues. Trimming stripped 4 bases from V and 2 bases from J, with 9 bases between. Material: blood, obtained from a patient treated with checkpoint blockade. The V gene is TRBV14, the J gene TRBJ1-3; D gene ambiguous. The clonotype originates from a human donor with melanoma. The CDR3 DNA reads as TGTGCCAGCAGCCTGACAACGACTGGAAACACCATATATTTT. This codes for CASSLTTTGNTIYF.